Below, 13 T cell receptor beta chains from the same sample are listed, as sequenced in a study of shared clonotypes between healthy human individuals. The table came from immunoSEQ multiplex PCR; TCRdb's copy has only in-frame clones and leaves some out. This table has 2,500,000 or so clones, roughly 92% appearing once. Sample: naive CD4+ T cells sorted from blood. The subset denotes: CD45RA+ positively selected. Receptors originate from a man younger than 35 in good health.

As concerns this clone: At the DNA level, this CDR3 is encoded by other sequences in the same sample as well. This chain connects TRBV27 to TRBJ2-1; 7 bases agree with TRBD2. Germline-derived CDR1 and CDR2 are MNHEY and SMNVEV (reference sequence). The CDR3 spans 15 residues. The trim removed 5 bases at V and 6 bases at J, leaving 10 bases unmatched. The CDR3 here is CASSLRAGAGNEQFF. The CDR3 DNA reads as TGTGCCAGCAGTCTCAGGGCGGGAGCGGGCAATGAGCAGTTCTTC.

This sequence joins TRBV7-2 and TRBJ2-3; TRBD1 agrees at 9 bases. Germline assignment: CDR1 SGHTA and CDR2 FQGNSA. The J segment lost 0 bases and the V segment lost 2 bases, leaving 12 bases of the junction unmatched. The CDR3 sequence is 19 residues long. CDR3 region: CASSLPRDRVISSTDTQYF. The CDR3 coding sequence is TGTGCCAGCAGCTTACCTCGGGACAGGGTCATTTCCAGCACAGATACGCAGTATTTT.

The chain is built from TRBV4-1 and TRBJ2-7, with D maybe TRBD2 (7 bases). V lost 4 bases and J 4 bases, leaving 17 bases between the germline ends. Germline CDR1 MGHRA, CDR2 YSYEKL. CDR3 size: 15 residues. The CDR3 DNA is TGCGCCAGCAGCCGAGAAGGGGGAGGGAGGTACGAGCAGTACTTC. Its protein is CASSREGGGRYEQYF.

This chain links TRBV4-3 with TRBJ1-2; D is unresolved. V lost 5 bases and J lost 8, with 21 bases in between. The CDR3 is 15 residues long. The germline V gene has CDR1 LGHNA and CDR2 YSLEER. The CDR3 DNA is TGCGCCAGCAGCTCTCAAAGTCTGGTATTCGGGGGCTACACCTTC. It yields the protein CASSSQSLVFGGYTF.

The chain carries TRBV5-6 and TRBJ2-1; tentatively, D is TRBD1 (7 bases). Trimming removed 1 base from V and 3 bases from J, with 11 bases in between. The germline CDR1 and CDR2 sequences are SGHDT and YYEEEE. The CDR3 spans 15 residues. The CDR3 sequence is CASSLNQGGYNEQFF. CDR3 DNA: TGTGCCAGCAGCTTGAACCAGGGGGGCTACAATGAGCAGTTCTTC.

The chain recombines TRBV11-2 with TRBJ2-7; 7 nucleotides align to TRBD1. V lost 6 bases, J lost 6 bases, and 11 bases stayed unmatched. CDR3 length equals 14 residues. Looked up from germline, CDR1 is SGHAT and CDR2 is FQNNGV. The CDR3 DNA is TGTGCCAGCAGTCGCCGGGACAGTAGGGGCGAGCAGTACTTC. Its protein product is CASSRRDSRGEQYF.

The chain is built from TRBV5-4 and TRBJ2-2; 7 bases are shared with TRBD2. This CDR3 contains 15 residues. The germline V gene encodes CDR1 SGHNT and CDR2 YYREEE (reference sequence). V lost 1 base to trimming and J lost 5 bases; unmatched junction nucleotides: 5. CDR3 nucleotide sequence: TGTGCCAGCAGCTTGAACGGGGGGTCTACCGGGGAGCTGTTTTTT. Protein sequence: CASSLNGGSTGELFF.

J is TRBJ1-5 and V is TRBV2, with D hard to call. CDR3 length equals 17 residues. Germline CDR1 is SNHLY and CDR2 is FYNNEI. The V gene lost 0 bases and the J gene lost 0 bases, with 12 bases spanning the gap. The CDR3 reads CASSEALAIYSNQPQHF. Here the CDR3 DNA reads TGTGCCAGCAGTGAAGCGCTAGCGATTTATAGCAATCAGCCCCAGCATTTT.

This chain joins TRBV7-8 and TRBJ2-3; D possibly corresponds to TRBD2 (7 bases). The germline V gene encodes CDR1 SGHVS and CDR2 FQNEAQ. There are 16 residues in the CDR3. V lost 5 bases and J lost 2, with 17 bases in between. The CDR3 DNA reads TGTGCCAGCAGCGCGCCTGTAGGGGGGGACACAGATACGCAGTATTTT. It is translated as CASSAPVGGDTDTQYF.

This chain joins TRBV10-3 and TRBJ1-1; tentative D call: TRBD1 (5 bases). The CDR3 loop spans 14 amino acids. Trimming took 4 bases from V and 9 from J, leaving 18 bases between them. Germline V lookup: CDR1 ENHRY, CDR2 SYGVKD. The CDR3 nucleotides read TGTGCCATCAGTGGTGAGCCAGGGCTAGGGAAAGCTTTCTTT. This gives the protein CAISGEPGLGKAFF.

The count of this clone is one. The chain uses TRBV18 and TRBJ2-3; 7 positions agree with TRBD2. J was trimmed by 0 bases and V by 2 bases; bases with no gene match: 5. CDR3 length equals 16 residues. Germline lookup yields CDR1 KGHSH and CDR2 LQKENI. Here the CDR3 DNA reads TGTGCCAGCTCACCATCTCTAGCGGCTAGCACAGATACGCAGTATTTT. Protein: CASSPSLAASTDTQYF.

The chain joins TRBV10-3 to TRBJ2-1; 8 positions agree with TRBD2. This CDR3 is 14 amino acids long. Germline-derived CDR1 and CDR2 are ENHRY and SYGVKD. V dropped 6 bases and J dropped 2; count of bases not matched to a gene: 3. CDR3 nucleotide sequence: TGTGCCATCAGCAGCGGGAGTACCTACAATGAGCAGTTCTTC. Amino acids: CAISSGSTYNEQFF.

The genes are TRBV29-1 and TRBJ2-7, with TRBD2 matching 15 bases. The germline V gene has CDR1 SQVTM and CDR2 ANQGSEA. V lost 8 bases to trimming and J lost 2 bases; unmatched junction nucleotides: 7. This CDR3 comprises 15 residues. The CDR3 region has the DNA TGCAGCATCCGGACTAGCGGGAGGGTTACCTACGAGCAGTACTTC. Its translation is CSIRTSGRVTYEQYF.